The 16 T cell receptor beta chains below come from one sample, sequenced in a study of shared clonotypes between healthy human individuals. Produced via immunoSEQ multiplex PCR; TCRdb's table is partial and in-frame only. In the table there are about 1.5 million clones, approximately 98% of which are singletons. The sequenced material came from naive CD4+ T cells sorted from blood. As for subset: CD45RA+ positively selected. These receptors were collected from a young man in good health.

The chain links TRBV5-5 to TRBJ2-2; D not resolved. Deletions cut 4 bases from V and 2 bases from J, with 12 bases between. The CDR3 consists of 15 residues. Germline V gene lookup returns CDR1 SGHKS and CDR2 YYEKEE (reference sequence). The CDR3 nucleotides are TGTGCCAGCAGCCCCGGCGGTACAAACACCGGGGAGCTGTTTTTT. This sequence encodes CASSPGGTNTGELFF.

The rearrangement joins TRBV7-2 to TRBJ1-5; D is undetermined. From germline, CDR1 is SGHTA and CDR2 FQGNSA. The V and J ends lost 0 bases and 4 bases respectively, with 10 bases between them. The CDR3 has 15 amino acids. CDR3 coding DNA: TGTGCCAGCAGCTTAGCCGGTGGTAGGAATCAGCCCCAGCATTTT. Translated, it gives CASSLAGGRNQPQHF.

This chain connects TRBV10-3 to TRBJ2-3, with TRBD1 matching 7 bases. V was clipped by 6 bases and J by 6 bases; unmatched bases: 6. Germline loops: CDR1 ENHRY, CDR2 SYGVKD. The CDR3 length is 13 residues. This chain's CDR3 is CAIRPDRADTQYF. The CDR3 nucleotides read TGTGCCATCAGACCCGACAGGGCTGATACGCAGTATTTT.

The V gene is TRBV7-8, the J gene TRBJ2-5, with 8 positions matching TRBD2. This CDR3 comprises 16 residues. CDR1 is SGHVS, CDR2 FQNEAQ, per germline. With 1 base clipped from V and 1 base from J, the junction kept 5 bases outside the gene matches. CDR3 protein: CASSLGPGGIQETQYF. CDR3 DNA: TGTGCCAGCAGCTTAGGTCCGGGAGGGATCCAAGAGACCCAGTACTTC. The entire variable domain, with the rest obtained from reference TRBV7-8 and TRBJ2-5, is as follows: GAGVSQSPRYKVAKRGQDVALRCDPISGHVSLFWYQQALGQGPEFLTYFQNEAQLDKSGLPSDRFFAERPEGSVSTLKIQRTQQEDSAVYLCASSLGPGGIQETQYFGPGTRLLVL.

The V and J genes are TRBV2 and TRBJ1-5, with D possibly TRBD1 on 6 matching bases. V dropped 6 bases and J dropped 0 bases, with 12 bases sitting between them. CDR1 and CDR2 (germline): SNHLY, FYNNEI. The CDR3 has 15 amino acids. The CDR3 reads CASRGGTSSNQPQHF. Here the CDR3 DNA reads TGTGCCAGCAGGGGGGGGACAAGTAGCAATCAGCCCCAGCATTTT.

This chain joins TRBV9 and TRBJ1-3; D not certain. V dropped 4 bases and J dropped 6 bases, with 11 bases sitting between them. The CDR3 totals 13 residues. The germline V gene has CDR1 SGDLS and CDR2 YYNGEE. The CDR3 bases are TGTGCCAGCAGCCCGGGGTCGAAAAACACCATATATTTT. Encoded protein: CASSPGSKNTIYF.

CDR3 in DNA: TGTGCCAGCAGTTCTATAGCGGGACGATCCCGTTACAATGAGCAGTTCTTC. Amino acid sequence: CASSSIAGRSRYNEQFF. J is TRBJ2-1 and V is TRBV27; 8 nucleotides match TRBD2. The J segment lost 4 bases and the V segment lost 4 bases, leaving 12 bases of the junction unmatched. Germline CDR1 MNHEY, CDR2 SMNVEV (reference sequence). CDR3 length equals 17 residues.

The gene calls are TRBV7-8 and TRBJ2-3, with D unclear. The CDR3 contains 16 residues. The germline V and J ends were trimmed by 5 bases and 2 bases, with 17 bases remaining between them. Germline CDR1 reads SGHVS; CDR2 reads FQNEAQ. The CDR3 sequence: CASSPATAAHTDTQYF. Written as DNA, the CDR3 is TGTGCCAGCAGCCCCGCCACGGCCGCCCACACAGATACGCAGTATTTT.

The gene calls are TRBV25-1 and TRBJ2-7, with D possibly being TRBD1 (6 bases). The CDR3 consists of 15 residues. The V gene's germline CDR1 is MGHDK and CDR2 SYGVNS. V was clipped by 6 bases and J by 5 bases, with 20 bases between them. The CDR3 nucleotides read TGTGCCAGCAGCTTAGGGACACGGGCAATCCACGAGCAGTACTTC. It encodes CASSLGTRAIHEQYF.

CDR3 region: CASSSRVGELFF. The CDR3 DNA reads as TGTGCCAGTAGCTCAAGGGTCGGGGAGCTGTTTTTT. The V and J genes are TRBV19 and TRBJ2-2; D gene uncertain. CDR3 length equals 12 residues. CDR1 and CDR2 from the germline V gene are LNHDA and SQIVND (reference sequence). The V end lost 6 bases, the J end lost 7 bases, and 9 bases lay between the germline ends.

The table lists this clone with a count of one. The CDR3 here is CASSSSGHQPQHF. The DNA of the CDR3 is TGTGCCAGTAGTTCATCAGGGCATCAGCCCCAGCATTTT. The gene calls are TRBV19 and TRBJ1-5; weak D call: TRBD1 (5 bases). The germline V and J ends were trimmed by 5 bases and 5 bases, with 10 bases remaining between them. This CDR3 is built from 13 residues. The germline CDR1 and CDR2 sequences are LNHDA and SQIVND (reference sequence).

The chain is built from TRBV6-6 and TRBJ1-1; D is unresolved. Germline CDR1 and CDR2: MNHNY and SVGAGI (reference sequence). Trimming left V 3 bases short and J 0 bases short, with 8 bases between. This CDR3 comprises 14 residues. This CDR3 reads CASSYSRVNTEAFF. Written as DNA, the CDR3 is TGTGCCAGCAGTTATTCTCGCGTGAACACTGAAGCTTTCTTT.

This chain connects TRBV18 to TRBJ2-5; TRBD2 aligns across 8 bases. V shed 3 bases, J shed 1 base, and the junction held 4 bases outside the gene matches. This CDR3 region has 15 residues. Looked up from germline, CDR1 is KGHSH and CDR2 is LQKENI. This CDR3 reads CASSPGGDGQETQYF. The CDR3 DNA reads TGTGCCAGCTCACCCGGGGGGGACGGCCAAGAGACCCAGTACTTC.

The chain couples TRBV5-1 to TRBJ2-1; 12 bases line up with TRBD2. This CDR3 region has 15 residues. The ends lost 7 bases at V and 5 bases at J; junction bases unmatched: 7. Germline V lookup: CDR1 SGHRS, CDR2 YFSETQ. The CDR3 region is CASGGRTSGNNEQFF. CDR3 DNA sequence: TGCGCCAGCGGCGGACGGACTAGCGGGAACAATGAGCAGTTCTTC.

The V call is TRBV5-1, the J call TRBJ2-3; the D is unclear. The CDR3 spans 13 residues. The germline V gene has CDR1 SGHRS and CDR2 YFSETQ. Trimming took off 4 bases at V and 2 bases at J, with 8 bases between the two ends. In nucleotides, the CDR3 is TGCGCCAGCAGCCCTAAAGCCACAGATACGCAGTATTTT. Protein: CASSPKATDTQYF. Full variable domain (remainder filled in from reference TRBV5-1 and TRBJ2-3): KAGVTQTPRYLIKTRGQQVTLSCSPISGHRSVSWYQQTPGQGLQFLFEYFSETQRNKGNFPGRFSGRQFSNSRSEMNVSTLELGDSALYLCASSPKATDTQYFGPGTRLTVL.

The chain combines TRBV5-1 with TRBJ2-5; TRBD2 matches 8 bases. This CDR3 contains 16 residues. The J segment lost 4 bases and the V segment lost 4 bases, leaving 12 bases of the junction unmatched. Germline V gene sequence: CDR1 SGHRS, CDR2 YFSETQ. CDR3 residues: CASSPTMREVGETQYF. The CDR3 nucleotides are TGCGCCAGCAGCCCTACTATGCGGGAGGTGGGAGAGACCCAGTACTTC.